This TCR beta chain comes out of a study of early T cells in non-severe SARS-CoV-2 infection. Study-wide context: Chains were not paired, and sequencing was done on bulk RNA from unsorted whole blood.

Unique molecular identifiers were affixed to single, distinct cDNA molecules. In TCRdb, the 5' RACE reads were re-called with MiXCR into one record per CDR3 protein. The repertoire holds roughly 50,000 distinct CDR3 sequences, with approximately 8% as singletons. Study results and limitations: Anti-spike CD8 specificities were favored by VDJdb matching, whose results missed private and CD4 specificities.

This clonotype was seen at least ten times. Its antigen is still unknown. After removal of 6 bases from V and 5 bases from J, the junction contained 21 bases not matched to a gene. The CDR3 consists of 17 residues. Germline V gene sequence: CDR1 SQVTM, CDR2 ANQGSEA. This receptor was obtained from an adult who was a healthcare worker with PCR-confirmed SARS-CoV-2 infection or an uninfected control (not recorded which). The sample consisted of whole blood. The genes are TRBV29-1 and TRBJ1-2, with 7 nucleotides matching TRBD1. CDR3 region: CSVKIGLGQTMKYGYTF. Here the CDR3 DNA reads TGCAGCGTAAAAATCGGGTTGGGACAGACAATGAAATATGGCTACACCTTC.